The 25 T cell receptor beta chains below all came from one sample that was sequenced in a study of shared T cell receptors in the human thymus. TCRdb's copy holds only in-frame clones and misses some; the assay was immunoSEQ multiplex PCR. Found here are roughly 410,000 clones, around 93% of them singletons; the top ten hold approximately 0.02%. Sequencing was done on a sample of thymocytes. The receptor set was obtained from a human donor.

The V call is TRBV7-2, the J call TRBJ2-3, with no clear D. This CDR3 has 17 residues. From germline, CDR1 is SGHTA and CDR2 FQGNSA. Trimming removed 1 base from V and 2 bases from J, with 16 bases in between. The CDR3 spells CASSLVRLHPHTDTQYF. The DNA of the CDR3 is TGTGCCAGCAGCTTAGTGCGGTTACATCCACACACAGATACGCAGTATTTT.

This chain joins TRBV28 and TRBJ2-7; 8 bases fit TRBD1. With V trimmed by 2 bases and J by 3 bases, 6 bases remained unmatched. CDR3 length: 15 residues. Looked up from germline, CDR1 is MDHEN and CDR2 is SYDVKM. In nucleotides, the CDR3 is TGTGCCAGCAGTTTAATAACAGGGGGGAACTACGAGCAGTACTTC. Residues: CASSLITGGNYEQYF.

V gene TRBV28 combines with J gene TRBJ2-2; D gene unclear. Trimming left V 2 bases short and J 3 bases short, with 16 bases between. Germline CDR1 and CDR2: MDHEN and SYDVKM. This CDR3 comprises 17 residues. This chain's CDR3 is CASSLRPDLRDTGELFF. As DNA, the CDR3 is TGTGCCAGCAGTTTAAGGCCAGACCTCCGAGACACCGGGGAGCTGTTTTTT.

CDR3 in DNA: TGTGCCAGCAGCAGGGAACATGAGCAGTTCTTC. This translates into CASSREHEQFF. The chain employs TRBV6-5 and TRBJ2-1; perhaps TRBD1 as D (5 bases). Trimming left V 6 bases short and J 8 bases short, with 8 bases between. CDR3 size: 11 residues. Germline V lookup: CDR1 MNHEY, CDR2 SVGAGI.

The chain links TRBV28 to TRBJ1-2; tentatively, D is TRBD1 (5 bases). The CDR3 is 14 residues long. Trimming shortened V by 5 bases and J by 7 bases, and 17 bases separated the two germline ends. Germline V gives CDR1 MDHEN, CDR2 SYDVKM. This chain's CDR3 is CASSRVRVEGGYTF. The CDR3 coding sequence is TGTGCCAGCAGTAGGGTCAGGGTTGAGGGTGGCTACACCTTC.

V and J are TRBV11-2 and TRBJ1-5; 7 nucleotides agree with TRBD1. With 5 bases clipped from V and 0 bases from J, the junction kept 7 bases outside the gene matches. The CDR3 length is 16 residues. Germline assignment: CDR1 SGHAT and CDR2 FQNNGV. The CDR3 loop is CASSPLTGNSNQPQHF. In DNA form, the CDR3 reads TGTGCCAGCAGCCCTTTGACAGGGAATAGCAATCAGCCCCAGCATTTT.

The CDR3 region has the DNA TGTGCCAGACAGCAGTTTTATTTCTCGGCGGGAGTTCAAGAGACCCAGTACTTC. Translated: CARQQFYFSAGVQETQYF. This chain links TRBV27 with TRBJ2-5; TRBD2 matches at 7 bases. The J segment lost 2 bases and the V segment lost 9 bases, leaving 21 bases of the junction unmatched. The CDR3 contains 18 residues. Germline V CDR1 and CDR2: MNHEY, SMNVEV (reference sequence).

In this sample, this clone turned up a few times. The V gene is TRBV7-6, the J gene TRBJ1-1; D may be TRBD1 (6 bases). The CDR3 is 16 residues long. V was pared by 0 bases and J by 0 bases, with 11 bases between. In germline, CDR1 is SGHVS, CDR2 FNYEAQ. The CDR3 reads CASSLARGVVNTEAFF. CDR3 in DNA: TGTGCCAGCAGCTTAGCGAGGGGGGTGGTGAACACTGAAGCTTTCTTT.

The V and J genes are TRBV7-3 and TRBJ2-1; weak D call: TRBD1 (5 bases). V lost 4 bases and J 0 bases, leaving 10 bases between the germline ends. This CDR3 region has 15 residues. CDR1 and CDR2 from the germline V gene are SGHTA and FQGTGA. CDR3 region: CASSSTASSYNEQFF. Here the CDR3 DNA reads TGTGCCAGCAGCTCGACAGCTAGCTCCTACAATGAGCAGTTCTTC.

This chain joins TRBV5-3 and TRBJ2-6; D uncertain. TRBV5-3 is an ORF for which the function is uncertain. Trimming cost V 4 bases and J 4 bases, with 12 bases left between them. The CDR3 is 15 residues long. The CDR3 spells CARSQKRSGANVLTF. CDR3 nucleotide sequence: TGTGCCAGAAGCCAAAAACGATCCGGGGCCAACGTCCTGACTTTC.

V usage is TRBV27 and J usage is TRBJ2-2; TRBD2 matches 8 bases. This CDR3 has 19 amino acids. V shed 2 bases, J shed 1 base, and the junction held 12 bases outside the gene matches. Germline-derived CDR1 and CDR2 are MNHEY and SMNVEV (reference sequence). The DNA of the CDR3 is TGTGCCAGCAGTTTAAAGCGGGAGCGACGTTACATGAACACCGGGGAGCTGTTTTTT. It is translated as CASSLKRERRYMNTGELFF.

V gene TRBV28 combines with J gene TRBJ2-4; the D gene could be TRBD1 or TRBD2 (7 bases each). Germline V gene lookup returns CDR1 MDHEN and CDR2 SYDVKM. Trimming shortened V by 6 bases and J by 7 bases, and 19 bases separated the two germline ends. The CDR3 runs to 15 residues. CDR3 region: CASRPDRVGRNIQYF. In DNA, the CDR3 is TGTGCCAGCAGGCCCGACAGGGTCGGGAGGAACATTCAGTACTTC.

The table lists this clone with a count of one. The V and J genes are TRBV29-1 and TRBJ1-3, with D perhaps matching TRBD1 (5 bases). The CDR3 length is 14 residues. Deletions cut 4 bases from V and 3 bases from J, with 13 bases between. Germline values: CDR1 SQVTM, CDR2 ANQGSEA. Here the CDR3 reads CSVARGEIGNTIYF. CDR3 DNA: TGCAGCGTTGCACGGGGGGAGATTGGAAACACCATATATTTT.

The rearrangement uses TRBV9 and TRBJ2-1; no clear D gene. This CDR3 comprises 13 residues. The V gene's germline CDR1 is SGDLS and CDR2 YYNGEE. V dropped 4 bases and J dropped 7 bases, with 12 bases sitting between them. The chain's CDR3 is CASSPGRWNEQFF. The CDR3 DNA follows: TGTGCCAGCAGCCCAGGCCGTTGGAATGAGCAGTTCTTC.

In the case of this clone: The same CDR3 is also encoded by other DNA sequences in this sample. The chain couples TRBV20-1 to TRBJ1-2, with D perhaps matching TRBD1 (5 bases). V lost 2 bases to trimming and J lost 8 bases, with 9 bases between them. The CDR3 totals 11 residues. The germline V gene encodes CDR1 DFQATT and CDR2 SNEGSKA (reference sequence). Here the CDR3 reads CSARQGGGYTF. Written as DNA, the CDR3 is TGCAGTGCTAGACAGGGTGGAGGCTACACCTTC.

CDR3 in amino acids: CASSDLPSGRATDTQYF. The CDR3 DNA reads TGTGCCAGCAGTGACTTACCTAGCGGGAGGGCTACAGATACGCAGTATTTT. The chain is built from TRBV2 and TRBJ2-3, with 12 bases lining up with TRBD2. Germline loops: CDR1 SNHLY, CDR2 FYNNEI. The trim removed 3 bases at V and 3 bases at J, leaving 7 bases unmatched. This CDR3 contains 17 residues. Based on the CDR3 plus reference TRBV2 and TRBJ2-3, the full variable domain is EPEVTQTPSHQVTQMGQEVILRCVPISNHLYFYWYRQILGQKVEFLVSFYNNEISEKSEIFDDQFSVERPDGSNFTLKIRSTKLEDSAMYFCASSDLPSGRATDTQYFGPGTRLTVL.

This sequence joins TRBV5-8 and TRBJ2-7; D possibly uses TRBD1 or TRBD2 (5 bases each). Germline lookup yields CDR1 SGHTS and CDR2 YDEGEE. V lost 4 bases to trimming and J lost 3 bases, with 14 bases between them. The CDR3 is made up of 14 amino acids. The CDR3 here is CASSPRVAYYEQYF. Written as DNA, the CDR3 is TGTGCCAGCAGCCCCAGGGTAGCGTACTACGAGCAGTACTTC.

This clone was observed a handful of times. This chain connects TRBV5-1 to TRBJ2-4; 9 nucleotides match TRBD1. Germline V gene data show CDR1 as SGHRS and CDR2 as YFSETQ. V gave up 3 bases and J gave up 3 bases; unmatched junction bases: 10. This CDR3 is built from 17 residues. CDR3 protein: CASSSGTGRVGKNIQYF. As DNA, the CDR3 is TGCGCCAGCAGCTCCGGGACAGGGCGCGTTGGCAAAAACATTCAGTACTTC.

This chain's CDR3 is CASSLSGRGGSTDTQYF. The CDR3 DNA reads as TGTGCCAGCAGTTTATCTGGTCGCGGGGGTAGCACAGATACGCAGTATTTT. V usage is TRBV28 and J usage is TRBJ2-3; TRBD2 matches 7 bases. V trimming: 1 base; J trimming: 0 bases; junction bases outside the gene matches: 7. This CDR3 has 17 amino acids. Germline CDR1 MDHEN, CDR2 SYDVKM.

The chain combines TRBV19 with TRBJ1-2; 9 nucleotides match TRBD1. V lost 5 bases and J lost 5; bases outside the gene matches: 12. Germline V gives CDR1 LNHDA, CDR2 SQIVND (reference sequence). The length of the CDR3 is 16 residues. The CDR3 here is CASSHAREDRGYGYTF. The CDR3 region has the DNA TGTGCCAGTAGTCACGCCAGGGAGGACAGGGGTTATGGCTACACCTTC.

The CDR3 sequence is CASSPRQHYGYTF. Here the CDR3 DNA reads TGTGCCAGCAGCCCTCGACAGCACTATGGCTACACCTTC. The chain combines TRBV9 with TRBJ1-2, with a weak D call TRBD1 (5 bases). CDR1 and CDR2 from the germline V gene are SGDLS and YYNGEE. V was clipped by 4 bases and J by 3 bases, with 10 bases between them. The CDR3 is 13 amino acids.

The CDR3 spells CASSPDRGPGYTF. The CDR3 bases are TGTGCCAGCAGCCCTGACAGGGGGCCTGGCTACACCTTC. The rearrangement uses TRBV27 and TRBJ1-2; TRBD1 matches at 10 bases. Trimming removed 6 bases from V and 7 bases from J; junction bases left unmatched: 5. The CDR3 has 13 amino acids. Germline lookup yields CDR1 MNHEY and CDR2 SMNVEV (reference sequence).

The count of this clone is one. V usage is TRBV4-1 and J usage is TRBJ2-5; tentative D call: TRBD2 (6 bases). With 4 bases removed from V and 2 bases from J, the gap between germline ends came to 11 bases. Germline V lookup: CDR1 MGHRA, CDR2 YSYEKL. There are 14 residues in the CDR3. CDR3 sequence (DNA): TGCGCCAGCAGCCTGGGAGGTGGGCAAGAGACCCAGTACTTC. Its translation: CASSLGGGQETQYF.

The chain has TRBV4-2 and TRBJ2-5; maybe TRBD1 (6 bases). The CDR3 totals 16 residues. V was trimmed by 1 base and J by 0 bases, leaving 12 bases between them. Germline CDR1 LGHNA, CDR2 YNFKEQ. CDR3 nucleotide sequence: TGTGCCAGCAGCCAAGTCTTCCGGGACAACCAAGAGACCCAGTACTTC. It translates to CASSQVFRDNQETQYF.

The chain combines TRBV5-5 with TRBJ2-7; possibly TRBD1 for D (6 bases). V lost 3 bases, J lost 6 bases, and 16 bases lay in between. The CDR3 is 14 amino acids. Germline-derived CDR1 and CDR2 are SGHKS and YYEKEE (reference sequence). The chain's CDR3 is CASSSSGSRGEQYF. Here the CDR3 DNA reads TGTGCCAGCAGCTCCTCGGGGTCCAGGGGCGAGCAGTACTTC.